The 21 T cell receptor beta chains below were found in one sample sequenced in a study of tissue T cells after allogeneic stem cell transplantation. Time point reported: mouse harvest day 7 after allogeneic transplant. Mouse grafts combined 10^7 T-cell-depleted bone marrow cells with 10^6 splenic CD5+ T cells. Here immunoSEQ multiplex PCR was the method, and the copy in TCRdb shows in-frame clones only, minus some. Of 6,500 to 7,500 clones listed, around 42% are singletons. Sequences were obtained from gut tissue. These receptors were taken from a female BALB/c mouse given C57BL/6 T cells with graft-versus-host disease after an allogeneic hematopoietic cell transplant.

With regard to this clone: Here the gene names and germline are mouse. The sequenced fragment ends 1 residue before the CDR3 boundary, so the rest is inferred from the germline J gene. The chain employs TRBV23 and TRBJ2-2; the table calls TRBD2, which could not be checked here. This CDR3 comprises 14 residues. In germline, CDR1 is KGHTA, CDR2 FQNQQP. This CDR3 reads CSSRGGANTGQLYF. The covered CDR3 bases are TGCTCCAGCCGGGGGGGAGCAAACACCGGGCAGCTCTAC.

By its share, this clone is medium-sized. These gene names are mouse names. The observed sequence ends 1 residue before the CDR3 terminus, with the missing tail filled in from the germline J gene. This chain uses TRBV26 with TRBJ2-7; weak D call: TRBD1 (5 bases). In germline, CDR1 is KGHPV, CDR2 FQNQEV (reference sequence). The CDR3 is made up of 13 amino acids. V was shortened by 2 bases and J by 4 bases, with 9 bases between the two germline ends. Incomplete CDR3 DNA: TGTGCCAGCAGTCTGGGACAAACTTATGAACAGTAC. This sequence encodes CASSLGQTYEQY. The whole CDR3 sequence is CASSLGQTYEQYF.

A few counts support this clone. The listed genes are named as in mouse. The read is 1 residue too short to cover the CDR3 end, so that end is filled in from the germline J gene. The chain employs TRBV26 and TRBJ1-4; D may be TRBD1 (5 bases). Germline lookup yields CDR1 KGHPV and CDR2 FQNQEV (reference sequence). V lost 3 bases and J lost 2, with 7 bases in between. This CDR3 is 14 amino acids long. Partial CDR3 DNA: TGTGCCAGCAGTCTTGGACACTCCAACGAAAGATTATTT. It yields the protein CASSLGHSNERLF. The CDR3 in its entirety is CASSLGHSNERLFF.

In its sample, this clone ranks as medium-sized. The germline and genes are mouse ones. The CDR3 goes on 1 residue after the read ends, and that part is filled in from the germline J gene. This chain joins TRBV26 and TRBJ2-7; 8 bases fit TRBD2. Germline V CDR1 and CDR2: KGHPV, FQNQEV (reference sequence). This CDR3 region has 14 residues. V lost 4 bases and J lost 0; bases outside the gene matches: 2. The DNA read from the CDR3 is TGTGCCAGCAGTCCGGACTGGGCCTCCTATGAACAGTAC. Translating gives CASSPDWASYEQY. The whole CDR3 sequence reads CASSPDWASYEQYF.

As for this clone: The gene names here belong to mouse. The read stops 1 residue short of the end of the CDR3; the missing end is completed from the germline J gene. This rearrangement joins TRBV3 to TRBJ2-7; 8 positions agree with TRBD2. The CDR3 is made up of 14 amino acids. CDR1 and CDR2 from the germline V gene are SNHLY and FYNGKV (reference sequence). V gave up 0 bases and J gave up 2 bases; unmatched junction bases: 0. This CDR3 reads CASSLAWGAYEQYF. Partial CDR3 DNA: TGTGCCAGCAGCTTAGCCTGGGGGGCCTATGAACAGTAC.

To note about this clone: Gene names and germline refer to mouse. The read finishes 1 residue shy of the CDR3 end, and the germline J gene is used to complete it. The rearrangement links TRBV26 to TRBJ2-7, with TRBD1 as a possible D gene (6 bases). Germline-derived CDR1 and CDR2 are KGHPV and FQNQEV (reference sequence). CDR3 length: 13 amino acids. V lost 5 bases, J lost 3 bases, and 11 bases lay in between. The CDR3 spells CASSRDTFYEQYF. The DNA read from the CDR3 is TGTGCCAGCAGTAGGGACACCTTCTATGAACAGTAC.

Only a few counts were recorded for this clone. The gene names given are mouse names. With the read ending 1 residue before the CDR3 end, the germline J gene is used to fill in that end. This chain uses TRBV26 with TRBJ1-3; the D is unclear. The length of the CDR3 is 15 residues. The germline gives CDR1 KGHPV, CDR2 FQNQEV (reference sequence). Trimming took 0 bases from V and 0 from J, leaving 6 bases between them. CDR3 bases read: TGTGCCAGCAGTCTGTCGAGGACTTCTGGAAATACGCTCTAT. Its translation is CASSLSRTSGNTLY. In full, the CDR3 is CASSLSRTSGNTLYF.

In regard to this clone: The junction does not match germline at one end; this may be a read error. Any gene name here is a mouse gene name. Sequencing ends 1 residue short of the CDR3 end; the germline J gene provides the rest. J is TRBJ1-6 and V is TRBV15; D gene unclear. TRBJ1-6 is an ORF, and what it does is uncertain. The CDR3 runs to 15 residues. Germline V gene data show CDR1 as SGHND and CDR2 as FRSKSL. CDR3 region: CASSSGDSYNSPLYF. The part of the CDR3 DNA that was read is TGTGCAAGCAGCTCCGGGGATTCCTATAATTCGCCCCTCTAC.

Concerning this clone: The germline and genes are mouse ones. The sequence runs out 1 residue before the end of the CDR3; the remainder is reconstructed from the germline J gene. V gene TRBV13-3 combines with J gene TRBJ2-4; possibly TRBD2 for D (5 bases). Germline CDR1 is NNHDY and CDR2 is SYVADS. V was clipped by 3 bases and J by 1 base, with 9 bases between them. This CDR3 has 14 amino acids. CDR3 DNA (partial): TGTGCCAGCAGTGGCCCTGGGCGTCAAAACACCTTGTAC. The encoded protein is CASSGPGRQNTLY. The complete CDR3 sequence is CASSGPGRQNTLYF.

Details on this clone: Gene names and germline refer to mouse. The read terminates 1 residue before the CDR3 end, so the remaining end is supplied by the germline J gene. The rearrangement links TRBV26 to TRBJ2-3; possibly TRBD2 for D (7 bases). CDR1 KGHPV and CDR2 FQNQEV come from the germline V gene (reference sequence). This CDR3 is built from 14 residues. V was clipped by 4 bases and J by 0 bases, with 8 bases between them. CDR3 protein: CASSRGASAETLYF. The DNA read from the CDR3 is TGTGCCAGCAGTCGGGGGGCTAGTGCAGAAACGCTGTAT.

This clone was found a few times. These gene names are mouse names. The read terminates 1 residue before the CDR3 end, so the remaining end is supplied by the germline J gene. This sequence joins TRBV26 and TRBJ1-3, with D possibly matching TRBD1 (5 bases). The V gene's germline CDR1 is KGHPV and CDR2 FQNQEV (reference sequence). The CDR3 consists of 14 residues. With 6 bases removed from V and 2 bases from J, the gap between germline ends came to 11 bases. The CDR3 loop reads CASSPGGAGNTLYF. Partial CDR3 DNA: TGTGCCAGCAGCCCGGGGGGGGCTGGAAATACGCTCTAT.

This clone has more than one count but fewer than ten. Gene and germline names: mouse. The read comes to an end 1 residue before the CDR3 does, leaving the germline J gene to fill in the end. This chain links TRBV26 with TRBJ1-4; TRBD1 agrees at 8 bases. CDR3 length: 14 residues. Germline loops: CDR1 KGHPV, CDR2 FQNQEV (reference sequence). J was trimmed by 4 bases and V by 4 bases; bases with no gene match: 2. The CDR3 bases that were read are TGTGCCAGCAGTCCGACAGGGGTCAACGAAAGATTATTT. Translated, it gives CASSPTGVNERLF. The whole CDR3 is CASSPTGVNERLFF.

Comments on this clone: Germline and genes here are mouse. The read terminates 1 residue before the CDR3 end, so the remaining end is supplied by the germline J gene. The rearrangement uses TRBV26 and TRBJ2-4; 8 positions match TRBD1. CDR3 length: 16 residues. V shed 2 bases and J 0 bases; nucleotides not matched to a gene: 4. The germline V gene has CDR1 KGHPV and CDR2 FQNQEV (reference sequence). CDR3 sequence: CASSLPQGASQNTLYF. The sequenced part of the CDR3 DNA is TGTGCCAGCAGTCTGCCCCAGGGGGCAAGTCAAAACACCTTGTAC.

Of note for this clone: Gene names are the mouse ones. The CDR3 extends 1 residue past the end of the read, so its final part is completed from the germline J gene. This chain uses TRBV26 with TRBJ2-2; no definite D call. The CDR3 contains 14 residues. The germline V gene has CDR1 KGHPV and CDR2 FQNQEV (reference sequence). The V and J ends lost 2 bases and 0 bases respectively, with 4 bases between them. Incomplete CDR3 DNA: TGTGCCAGCAGTCTGAAGGCAAACACCGGGCAGCTCTAC. Protein: CASSLKANTGQLY. The whole CDR3 sequence reads CASSLKANTGQLYF.

This clone appeared a few times. Genes here carry mouse names. The CDR3 is cut off 1 residue early in the read; its end comes from the germline J gene. The V and J genes are TRBV13-2 and TRBJ2-7, with 7 bases that match TRBD1. Germline CDR1 NNHNN, CDR2 SYGAGS (reference sequence). J lost 7 bases, V lost 5 bases, and 3 bases had no gene match. CDR3 size: 11 residues. The sequenced part of the CDR3 DNA is TGTGCCAGCGGGACAGGGAGCGAACAGTAC. This translates into CASGTGSEQY. The complete CDR3 protein is CASGTGSEQYF.

This clone was observed a handful of times. All gene names here are mouse names. The read falls 1 residue short of the CDR3 end, and the missing part is taken from the germline J gene. The chain recombines TRBV31 with TRBJ2-5, with TRBD2 identical over 11 bases. The CDR3 has 16 residues. The junction had 5 bases not matched to a gene; V was cut back by 3 bases and J by 0 bases. In germline, CDR1 is GKSSPN, CDR2 SITVG. The DNA read from the CDR3 is TGTGCCTGGAGCGACTGGGGGGGAATTAACCAAGACACCCAGTAC. Protein sequence: CAWSDWGGINQDTQY. The full CDR3 protein is CAWSDWGGINQDTQYF.

On this clone: The gene names given are mouse names. Sequencing ends 1 residue short of the CDR3 end; the germline J gene provides the rest. V and J are TRBV26 and TRBJ2-4, with D perhaps TRBD2 (6 bases). Trimming pared 0 bases from V and 3 bases from J, leaving 7 bases between. This CDR3 region has 14 residues. In germline, CDR1 is KGHPV, CDR2 FQNQEV (reference sequence). The CDR3 reads CASSLSLGQNTLYF. The sequenced CDR3 bases are TGTGCCAGCAGTCTGTCCCTGGGGCAAAACACCTTGTAC.

In the case of this clone: Genes here carry mouse names. The read stops 1 residue short of the end of the CDR3; the missing end is completed from the germline J gene. This chain links TRBV13-3 with TRBJ1-3, with a weak D call TRBD1 (5 bases). From germline, CDR1 is NNHDY and CDR2 SYVADS. V lost 3 bases, J lost 0 bases, and 10 bases lay in between. CDR3 length: 15 residues. The DNA read from the CDR3 is TGTGCCAGCAGTGGGACATTCAATTCTGGAAATACGCTCTAT. The encoded protein is CASSGTFNSGNTLY. The entire CDR3 protein is CASSGTFNSGNTLYF.

The sample holds a few counts of this clone. The genes are named according to mouse. With the read ending 1 residue before the CDR3 end, the germline J gene is used to fill in that end. The rearrangement uses TRBV3 and TRBJ1-4; possibly TRBD1 for D (6 bases). CDR1 SNHLY and CDR2 FYNGKV come from the germline V gene (reference sequence). Deletions cut 4 bases from V and 3 bases from J, with 6 bases between. This CDR3 has 13 amino acids. This CDR3 is CASSWDTNERLFF. The part of the CDR3 DNA that was read is TGTGCCAGCAGCTGGGACACCAACGAAAGATTATTT.

In the case of this clone: Gene names follow the mouse nomenclature. The CDR3 end is not reached by the read, which stops 1 residue before it; the germline J gene fills it in. This CDR3 is also generated by other DNA sequences in the sample. The V and J genes are TRBV26 and TRBJ1-3; TRBD1 aligns across 8 bases. CDR1 and CDR2 from the germline V gene are KGHPV and FQNQEV (reference sequence). The CDR3 totals 14 residues. The V segment lost 4 bases and the J segment 4 bases; nucleotides outside the gene matches: 3. CDR3 bases read: TGTGCCAGCAGTCCGGACAGGGTGGGAAATACGCTCTAT. Translated: CASSPDRVGNTLY. The CDR3 as a whole reads CASSPDRVGNTLYF.

This clone was seen a handful of times. Gene and germline names: mouse. The sequence runs out 1 residue before the end of the CDR3; the remainder is reconstructed from the germline J gene. V is TRBV3 and J is TRBJ2-7, with TRBD1 identical over 9 bases. CDR1 is SNHLY, CDR2 FYNGKV, per germline (reference sequence). Germline trimming cut 4 bases from V and 7 bases from J; bases unmatched to any gene: 5. CDR3 size: 13 residues. The CDR3 is CASSSTGGNEQYF. The CDR3 bases that were read are TGTGCCAGCAGCTCGACAGGGGGAAACGAACAGTAC.